The present T cell receptor beta chain was sequenced within a study of T cells after yellow fever vaccination. In germline, CDR1 is SQVTM, CDR2 ANQGSEA. V was trimmed by 7 bases and J by 4 bases, leaving 10 bases between them. The CDR3 is made up of 11 amino acids. Study-wide results and limits: A large majority of primary-vaccination clones showed up again after the booster (about 96% CD4, about 90% CD8).

TCRdb reanalysed the 5' RACE reads using MiXCR and keeps one entry per CDR3 protein. The sample lists over 200,000 distinct CDR3 sequences; roughly 6.2% were seen once. In this sample, this clonotype turned up a few times. Antigen unknown. This TCR was sampled from a young man who received the YFV17D yellow fever vaccine. The starting material was CD4+ T cells sorted from PBMCs, obtained on the day of the yellow fever booster vaccination. This chain connects TRBV29-1 to TRBJ2-5; D not resolved. The CDR3 protein is CSAGPGETQYF. DNA of the CDR3: TGCAGCGCCGGACCGGGAGAGACCCAGTACTTC. The variable domain in full, completed from reference TRBV29-1 and TRBJ2-5, reads SAVISQKPSRDICQRGTSLTIQCQVDSQVTMMFWYRQQPGQSLTLIATANQGSEATYESGFVIDKFPISRPNLTFSTLTVSNMSPEDSSIYLCSAGPGETQYFGPGTRLLVL.